This T cell receptor beta chain came from a study of T-cell reconstitution after alpha-beta-depleted transplantation in children. In regard to this clonotype: Its target is not known. A read error is possible here, since a much larger clone lies one base away.

Findings of the study overall: Once a year had passed after transplant, T-cell counts and diversity came mostly from newly produced T cells.

Unique molecular identifiers were used to barcode this TCRbeta library. TCRdb independently ran MiXCR on the PCR reads; one entry per CDR3 protein. The repertoire holds more than 200,000 distinct CDR3 sequences, with approximately 8.4% as singletons. This CDR3 comprises 14 residues. The input for sequencing was PBMCs, mostly from graft donor cells, taken 360 days after TCRalphabeta/CD19-depleted stem cell transplant. The rearrangement joins TRBV12-3 or TRBV12-4 to TRBJ2-5; D unclear. This TCR was recovered from a male patient under 10 years old who had a stem cell transplant for acute myeloid leukemia, so the T cells may come from the graft donor. The CDR3 protein is CTSSLWPGQETQYF. In nucleotides, the CDR3 is TGTACCAGCAGTTTATGGCCAGGCCAAGAGACCCAGTACTTC.